The 30 T cell receptor beta chains given below trace back to one sample, sequenced in a study of blood T cell repertoires in COVID-19. Only in-frame clones appear in the TCRdb table, and some are missing; sequencing was by immunoSEQ multiplex PCR. The sample gives 100,000 to 150,000 clones, around 88% of which show up once; approximately 10% is in the top ten. The sequencing input was peripheral blood. The receptors stem from a man aged 45-65 years with acute or convalescent COVID-19.

The chain links TRBV7-2 to TRBJ2-1, with D perhaps TRBD2 (5 bases). The V end was cut by 5 bases, the J end by 3 bases, with 17 bases between. Germline V gives CDR1 SGHTA, CDR2 FQGNSA. The CDR3 has 16 amino acids. The CDR3 coding sequence is TGTGCCAGCAGCCCAAGTGGAGGAAAAAACTACAATGAGCAGTTCTTC. It encodes CASSPSGGKNYNEQFF.

The gene calls are TRBV5-5 and TRBJ2-2; 7 nucleotides align to TRBD1. V lost 3 bases to trimming and J lost 4 bases; unmatched junction nucleotides: 9. The CDR3 runs to 16 residues. Germline-derived CDR1 and CDR2 are SGHKS and YYEKEE (reference sequence). The DNA of the CDR3 is TGTGCCAGCAGCTCCAGCGCCAGGGGGTTCACCGGGGAGCTGTTTTTT. It encodes CASSSSARGFTGELFF. Filled out from reference TRBV5-5 and TRBJ2-2, the complete variable domain reads DAGVTQSPTHLIKTRGQQVTLRCSPISGHKSVSWYQQVLGQGPQFIFQYYEKEERGRGNFPDRFSARQFPNYSSELNVNALLLGDSALYLCASSSSARGFTGELFFGEGSRLTVL.

The rearrangement joins TRBV4-2 to TRBJ2-1; 10 bases match TRBD2. The germline V gene has CDR1 LGHNA and CDR2 YNFKEQ. Trimming took 4 bases from V and 7 from J; bases not matched to a gene: 25. This CDR3 contains 21 residues. In nucleotides, the CDR3 is TGTGCCAGCAGCCCGAAAACTGGCCCCCGGACTAGCGGAGTGGGAATGAATGAGCAGTTCTTC. It specifies CASSPKTGPRTSGVGMNEQFF.

The V and J genes are TRBV29-1 and TRBJ2-1; 7 positions agree with TRBD2. There are 15 residues in the CDR3. Trimming took 4 bases from V and 2 from J; bases not matched to a gene: 8. CDR1 SQVTM and CDR2 ANQGSEA come from the germline V gene. The CDR3 loop is CSVGPSGLPYNEQFF. CDR3 bases: TGCAGCGTTGGGCCTAGCGGACTACCCTACAATGAGCAGTTCTTC.

This clone was counted a few times. The genes are TRBV27 and TRBJ1-1, with D possibly TRBD1 on 5 matching bases. Trimming removed 0 bases at V and 4 bases at J, with 6 bases between. Germline-derived CDR1 and CDR2 are MNHEY and SMNVEV (reference sequence). The CDR3 consists of 13 residues. CDR3 loop: CASSLSGATEAFF. Written as DNA, the CDR3 is TGTGCCAGCAGTTTATCAGGGGCCACTGAAGCTTTCTTT.

This clone is categorized as medium-sized. CDR3 sequence: CATSNRVSGNTIYF. DNA of the CDR3: TGTGCCACCAGTAACAGGGTCTCGGGAAACACCATATATTTT. The rearrangement joins TRBV15 to TRBJ1-3, with a weak D call TRBD1 (6 bases). Germline assignment: CDR1 LNHNV and CDR2 YYDKDF (reference sequence). This CDR3 region has 14 residues. The germline V and J ends were trimmed by 6 bases and 4 bases, with 13 bases remaining between them.

This clone was found once. The sample has other DNA sequences that encode this CDR3 too. The chain uses TRBV29-1 and TRBJ1-2; D is ambiguous. V was cut by 6 bases and J by 7 bases, with 12 bases left in between. CDR1 is SQVTM and CDR2 is ANQGSEA in the germline V gene. The CDR3 extends over 11 amino acids. CDR3 bases: TGCAGCGTCGGCGGGTTGGGTGGCTACACCTTC. It codes for CSVGGLGGYTF.

This clone was detected a few times. The V gene is TRBV2, the J gene TRBJ1-6; tentative D call: TRBD1 (5 bases). This CDR3 contains 15 residues. CDR1 is SNHLY, CDR2 FYNNEI, per germline. V was trimmed by 2 bases and J by 5 bases, leaving 10 bases between them. The CDR3 region is CASSEWQGNNSPLHF. The CDR3 DNA reads as TGTGCCAGCAGTGAATGGCAGGGTAATAATTCACCCCTCCACTTT. Complete variable domain (other parts from reference TRBV2 and TRBJ1-6): EPEVTQTPSHQVTQMGQEVILRCVPISNHLYFYWYRQILGQKVEFLVSFYNNEISEKSEIFDDQFSVERPDGSNFTLKIRSTKLEDSAMYFCASSEWQGNNSPLHFGNGTRLTVT.

The V and J genes are TRBV7-2 and TRBJ2-3; D is ambiguous. Per the germline V gene, CDR1 is SGHTA and CDR2 is FQGNSA. The CDR3 has 13 residues. V gave up 3 bases and J gave up 5 bases, with 9 bases separating them. The CDR3 DNA follows: TGTGCCAGCAGCTTGAGCTTTGGAGATACGCAGTATTTT. Translation gives CASSLSFGDTQYF.

The gene calls are TRBV15 and TRBJ2-4; TRBD1 matches 7 bases. The CDR3 covers 15 residues. V gave up 3 bases and J gave up 3 bases; unmatched junction bases: 5. The germline gives CDR1 LNHNV, CDR2 YYDKDF (reference sequence). The CDR3 loop is CATSSRDSSKNIQYF. The CDR3, as DNA: TGTGCCACCAGCAGCCGGGACAGTAGCAAAAACATTCAGTACTTC.

The genes are TRBV6-5 and TRBJ1-5; no clear D gene. Germline CDR1 reads MNHEY; CDR2 reads SVGAGI. V shed 9 bases and J shed 9 bases, with 18 bases lying between them. The CDR3 sequence is 13 residues long. This chain's CDR3 is CASGPSARLPQHF. The CDR3 DNA follows: TGTGCCAGTGGGCCCTCCGCGAGATTGCCCCAGCATTTT.

This chain links TRBV5-5 with TRBJ2-1; D might be TRBD1 (6 bases). CDR3 length equals 15 residues. Germline V gives CDR1 SGHKS, CDR2 YYEKEE (reference sequence). The V and J ends lost 5 bases and 4 bases respectively, with 16 bases between them. CDR3: CASRPRTDIYNEQFF. The CDR3 region has the DNA TGTGCCAGCAGACCCCGGACAGATATTTACAATGAGCAGTTCTTC.

The chain has TRBV19 and TRBJ1-1; D is uncertain. Trimming removed 5 bases at V and 3 bases at J, with 13 bases between. This CDR3 comprises 14 residues. Germline CDR1 is LNHDA and CDR2 is SQIVND (reference sequence). CDR3 DNA sequence: TGTGCCAGTAGTCAGCAGGCATTCTACACTGAAGCTTTCTTT. Translated: CASSQQAFYTEAFF. The whole variable domain, remainder taken from reference TRBV19 and TRBJ1-1, is DGGITQSPKYLFRKEGQNVTLSCEQNLNHDAMYWYRQDPGQGLRLIYYSQIVNDFQKGDIAEGYSVSREKKESFPLTVTSAQKNPTAFYLCASSQQAFYTEAFFGQGTRLTVV.

Comment on this clone: Within the sample, other DNA sequences also encode this same CDR3. The chain has TRBV7-2 and TRBJ1-1; D perhaps matches TRBD1 (5 bases). V was shortened by 5 bases and J by 3 bases, with 13 bases between the two germline ends. The CDR3 length is 14 residues. Germline V gene lookup returns CDR1 SGHTA and CDR2 FQGNSA. CDR3 loop: CASSLRRGDTEAFF. For the CDR3, the DNA is TGTGCCAGCAGCCTACGACGGGGGGACACTGAAGCTTTCTTT. Based on the CDR3 plus reference TRBV7-2 and TRBJ1-1, the full variable domain is GAGVSQSPSNKVTEKGKDVELRCDPISGHTALYWYRQSLGQGLEFLIYFQGNSAPDKSGLPSDRFSAERTGGSVSTLTIQRTQQEDSAVYLCASSLRRGDTEAFFGQGTRLTVV.

The chain employs TRBV3-1 (or the pseudogene TRBV3-2) and TRBJ1-1; D gene unclear. Trimming removed 5 bases from V and 1 base from J, with 14 bases in between. Germline values: CDR1 LGHDT, CDR2 YNNKEL (reference sequence). The CDR3 spans 15 residues. The CDR3 protein is CASSAEGSENTEAFF. Here the CDR3 DNA reads TGTGCCAGCAGCGCAGAGGGCTCGGAGAACACTGAAGCTTTCTTT.

V and J are TRBV6-5 and TRBJ2-5; 9 nucleotides line up with TRBD2. The CDR3 covers 15 residues. The ends lost 6 bases at V and 3 bases at J; junction bases unmatched: 8. Germline V gives CDR1 MNHEY, CDR2 SVGAGI. Here the CDR3 reads CASSRGGLAKETQYF. The CDR3 DNA reads TGTGCCAGCAGCCGGGGGGGACTAGCTAAAGAGACCCAGTACTTC.

The CDR3: CASSLTRDRVTDTQYF. CDR3 nucleotide sequence: TGCGCCAGCAGCTTGACCCGGGACAGGGTGACAGATACGCAGTATTTT. This rearrangement joins TRBV5-1 to TRBJ2-3; 9 bases match TRBD1. V was pared by 1 base and J by 3 bases, with 6 bases of the junction left unmatched. The V gene's germline CDR1 is SGHRS and CDR2 YFSETQ. CDR3 length: 16 amino acids.

This rearrangement joins TRBV5-1 to TRBJ1-2; D unresolved. Germline-derived CDR1 and CDR2 are SGHRS and YFSETQ. V lost 1 base and J 4 bases, leaving 11 bases between the germline ends. The CDR3 covers 14 residues. Here the CDR3 reads CASSLLRGGYGYTF. DNA for the CDR3: TGCGCCAGCAGCTTGTTGCGGGGAGGCTATGGCTACACCTTC.

This chain joins TRBV5-4 and TRBJ2-6; D not certain. The CDR3 totals 14 residues. V shed 5 bases and J shed 2 bases, with 8 bases lying between them. From germline, CDR1 is SGHNT and CDR2 YYREEE (reference sequence). The CDR3 region is CASRTETGANVLTF. Here the CDR3 DNA reads TGTGCCAGCAGGACGGAGACTGGGGCCAACGTCCTGACTTTC.

The V call is TRBV3-1 (or the pseudogene TRBV3-2), the J call TRBJ2-7, with D unresolved. V lost 3 bases to trimming and J lost 2 bases, with 14 bases between them. Germline CDR1 and CDR2: LGHDT and YNNKEL (reference sequence). There are 15 residues in the CDR3. CDR3 sequence: CASSQTLTGAYEQYF. The DNA of the CDR3 is TGTGCCAGCAGCCAGACTTTAACCGGAGCCTACGAGCAGTACTTC.

This clone has a single count. The rearrangement links TRBV5-1 to TRBJ2-5, with 9 bases fitting TRBD2. This CDR3 contains 15 residues. V lost 4 bases and J lost 2; bases outside the gene matches: 6. Germline V gives CDR1 SGHRS, CDR2 YFSETQ. This chain's CDR3 is CASSLAGSRQETQYF. DNA for the CDR3: TGCGCCAGCAGCCTAGCGGGGAGCCGACAAGAGACCCAGTACTTC.

The chain uses TRBV18 and TRBJ1-5, with TRBD1 matching over 7 bases. The germline gives CDR1 KGHSH, CDR2 LQKENI. The CDR3 is 18 residues long. With 4 bases clipped from V and 11 bases from J, the junction kept 23 bases outside the gene matches. The CDR3: CASSLTGVGNSQESAQHF. As DNA, the CDR3 is TGTGCCAGCTCACTTACAGGGGTTGGGAATAGCCAGGAGTCGGCCCAGCATTTT.

The CDR3 DNA follows: TGTGCCAGCAGTCGGACAGGGATATGGGAAAAACTGTTTTTT. Translating gives CASSRTGIWEKLFF. The chain employs TRBV2 and TRBJ1-4; TRBD1 matches at 8 bases. This CDR3 is built from 14 residues. CDR1 and CDR2 from the germline V gene are SNHLY and FYNNEI. After removal of 5 bases from V and 8 bases from J, the junction contained 7 bases not matched to a gene. The variable domain in full, completed from reference TRBV2 and TRBJ1-4, reads EPEVTQTPSHQVTQMGQEVILRCVPISNHLYFYWYRQILGQKVEFLVSFYNNEISEKSEIFDDQFSVERPDGSNFTLKIRSTKLEDSAMYFCASSRTGIWEKLFFGSGTQLSVL.

V is TRBV11-1 and J is TRBJ1-3, with D uncertain. V was trimmed by 7 bases and J by 0 bases, leaving 13 bases between them. This CDR3 comprises 15 residues. Germline V gives CDR1 SGHAT, CDR2 FQDESV (reference sequence). The CDR3 loop is CASTSREGSGNTIYF. For the CDR3, the DNA is TGTGCCAGCACCAGCCGCGAGGGCTCTGGAAACACCATATATTTT.

The chain couples TRBV5-1 to TRBJ1-1; 8 nucleotides match TRBD1. This CDR3 spans 17 amino acids. V gave up 2 bases and J gave up 5 bases; unmatched junction bases: 14. Germline CDR1 reads SGHRS; CDR2 reads YFSETQ. The CDR3 is CASSFPPGSGGSTEAFF. The DNA of the CDR3 is TGCGCCAGCAGCTTCCCCCCAGGTTCAGGGGGCTCAACTGAAGCTTTCTTT.

The V gene is TRBV6-2 or TRBV6-3, the J gene TRBJ1-3; D is ambiguous. Germline values: CDR1 MNHEY, CDR2 SVGEGT. CDR3 length equals 13 residues. With 6 bases removed from V and 4 bases from J, the gap between germline ends came to 10 bases. In nucleotides, the CDR3 is TGTGCCAGCAGCAGTTGGCGGGGAAACACCATATATTTT. Protein: CASSSWRGNTIYF.

The V call is TRBV7-9, the J call TRBJ1-1; D unresolved. The CDR3 consists of 15 residues. Germline CDR1 SEHNR, CDR2 FQNEAQ (reference sequence). Trimming took off 5 bases at V and 6 bases at J, with 19 bases between the two ends. The CDR3 bases are TGTGCCAGCAGCCCAAGCAGAGGAGGGTGGGCTGAAGCTTTCTTT. This codes for CASSPSRGGWAEAFF. The full variable domain, completed using reference TRBV7-9 and TRBJ1-1, is DTGVSQNPRHKITKRGQNVTFRCDPISEHNRLYWYRQTLGQGPEFLTYFQNEAQLEKSRLLSDRFSAERPKGSFSTLEIQRTEQGDSAMYLCASSPSRGGWAEAFFGQGTRLTVV.

This clone was detected only a few times. This chain uses TRBV12-3 or TRBV12-4 with TRBJ1-2, with 7 bases matching TRBD1. With V trimmed by 3 bases and J by 8 bases, 3 bases remained unmatched. This CDR3 region has 12 residues. The DNA of the CDR3 is TGTGCCAGCAGTTTCGAGACAGGGGGCTACACCTTC. Encoded protein: CASSFETGGYTF.

The V call is TRBV6-5, the J call TRBJ1-1; no reliable D call. Deletions cut 7 bases from V and 9 bases from J, with 15 bases between. CDR1 is MNHEY and CDR2 is SVGAGI in the germline V gene. The CDR3 has 12 residues. The CDR3 bases are TGTGCCAGCAATCCTCCCCCGGGTAAAGCTTTCTTT. This gives the protein CASNPPPGKAFF.

CDR3 sequence (DNA): TGCGCCAGCAGCTTCTTACCCCAGACAGTTAACACTGAAGCTTTCTTT. Translated, it gives CASSFLPQTVNTEAFF. V gene TRBV5-1 combines with J gene TRBJ1-1; weak D call: TRBD1 (5 bases). The V gene's germline CDR1 is SGHRS and CDR2 YFSETQ. Trimming left V 2 bases short and J 2 bases short, with 16 bases between. CDR3 length equals 16 residues.